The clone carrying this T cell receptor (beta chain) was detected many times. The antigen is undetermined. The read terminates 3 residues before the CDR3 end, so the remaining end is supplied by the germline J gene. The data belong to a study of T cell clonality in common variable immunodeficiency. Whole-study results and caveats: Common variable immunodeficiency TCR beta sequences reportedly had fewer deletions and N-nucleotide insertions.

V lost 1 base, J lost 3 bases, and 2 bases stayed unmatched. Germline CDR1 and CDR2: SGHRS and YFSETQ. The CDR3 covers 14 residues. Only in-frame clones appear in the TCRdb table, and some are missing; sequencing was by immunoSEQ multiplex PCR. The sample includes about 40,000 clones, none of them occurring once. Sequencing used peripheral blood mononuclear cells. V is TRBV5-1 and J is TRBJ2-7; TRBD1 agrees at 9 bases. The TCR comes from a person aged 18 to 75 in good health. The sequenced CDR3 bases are TGCGCCAGCAGCTTGACAGGGGGCGACTACGAG. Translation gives CASSLTGGDYE. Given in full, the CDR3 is CASSLTGGDYEQYF.